This TCR beta chain was captured in a study of neurological immune-mediated disorders. This clonotype was observed at least ten times. Its antigen is currently unknown. V dropped 6 bases and J dropped 6; count of bases not matched to a gene: 4. This CDR3 is 14 amino acids long. Germline V CDR1 and CDR2: ENHRY, SYGVKD. PBMCs stored at -80 C, numbering 2 million, were the origin of the unsorted libraries. TCRdb re-analysed the 5' RACE reads in MiXCR, keeping a single row per CDR3 protein. The table lists 50,000 to 65,000 distinct CDR3 sequences, 3.6% of them singletons. Overall study results and limits: There was no association between the multiple sclerosis repertoire cluster and any clinical or MRI feature. The absence of shared CDR3 amino acid sequences among expanded clones across subjects suggests private repertoires in all groups. Phylogenetic grouping put 18 of 34 multiple sclerosis patients' repertoires into one related-CDR3 cluster, a possible signature.

The sequence derives from a man aged 30 to 39 with multiple sclerosis. The V gene is TRBV10-3, the J gene TRBJ1-5, with TRBD1 matching over 11 bases. The sample comprised PBMCs. CDR3 nucleotides: TGTGCCATCAGCGGACAGGGGGCCGTTCAGCCCCAGCATTTT. As protein: CAISGQGAVQPQHF.